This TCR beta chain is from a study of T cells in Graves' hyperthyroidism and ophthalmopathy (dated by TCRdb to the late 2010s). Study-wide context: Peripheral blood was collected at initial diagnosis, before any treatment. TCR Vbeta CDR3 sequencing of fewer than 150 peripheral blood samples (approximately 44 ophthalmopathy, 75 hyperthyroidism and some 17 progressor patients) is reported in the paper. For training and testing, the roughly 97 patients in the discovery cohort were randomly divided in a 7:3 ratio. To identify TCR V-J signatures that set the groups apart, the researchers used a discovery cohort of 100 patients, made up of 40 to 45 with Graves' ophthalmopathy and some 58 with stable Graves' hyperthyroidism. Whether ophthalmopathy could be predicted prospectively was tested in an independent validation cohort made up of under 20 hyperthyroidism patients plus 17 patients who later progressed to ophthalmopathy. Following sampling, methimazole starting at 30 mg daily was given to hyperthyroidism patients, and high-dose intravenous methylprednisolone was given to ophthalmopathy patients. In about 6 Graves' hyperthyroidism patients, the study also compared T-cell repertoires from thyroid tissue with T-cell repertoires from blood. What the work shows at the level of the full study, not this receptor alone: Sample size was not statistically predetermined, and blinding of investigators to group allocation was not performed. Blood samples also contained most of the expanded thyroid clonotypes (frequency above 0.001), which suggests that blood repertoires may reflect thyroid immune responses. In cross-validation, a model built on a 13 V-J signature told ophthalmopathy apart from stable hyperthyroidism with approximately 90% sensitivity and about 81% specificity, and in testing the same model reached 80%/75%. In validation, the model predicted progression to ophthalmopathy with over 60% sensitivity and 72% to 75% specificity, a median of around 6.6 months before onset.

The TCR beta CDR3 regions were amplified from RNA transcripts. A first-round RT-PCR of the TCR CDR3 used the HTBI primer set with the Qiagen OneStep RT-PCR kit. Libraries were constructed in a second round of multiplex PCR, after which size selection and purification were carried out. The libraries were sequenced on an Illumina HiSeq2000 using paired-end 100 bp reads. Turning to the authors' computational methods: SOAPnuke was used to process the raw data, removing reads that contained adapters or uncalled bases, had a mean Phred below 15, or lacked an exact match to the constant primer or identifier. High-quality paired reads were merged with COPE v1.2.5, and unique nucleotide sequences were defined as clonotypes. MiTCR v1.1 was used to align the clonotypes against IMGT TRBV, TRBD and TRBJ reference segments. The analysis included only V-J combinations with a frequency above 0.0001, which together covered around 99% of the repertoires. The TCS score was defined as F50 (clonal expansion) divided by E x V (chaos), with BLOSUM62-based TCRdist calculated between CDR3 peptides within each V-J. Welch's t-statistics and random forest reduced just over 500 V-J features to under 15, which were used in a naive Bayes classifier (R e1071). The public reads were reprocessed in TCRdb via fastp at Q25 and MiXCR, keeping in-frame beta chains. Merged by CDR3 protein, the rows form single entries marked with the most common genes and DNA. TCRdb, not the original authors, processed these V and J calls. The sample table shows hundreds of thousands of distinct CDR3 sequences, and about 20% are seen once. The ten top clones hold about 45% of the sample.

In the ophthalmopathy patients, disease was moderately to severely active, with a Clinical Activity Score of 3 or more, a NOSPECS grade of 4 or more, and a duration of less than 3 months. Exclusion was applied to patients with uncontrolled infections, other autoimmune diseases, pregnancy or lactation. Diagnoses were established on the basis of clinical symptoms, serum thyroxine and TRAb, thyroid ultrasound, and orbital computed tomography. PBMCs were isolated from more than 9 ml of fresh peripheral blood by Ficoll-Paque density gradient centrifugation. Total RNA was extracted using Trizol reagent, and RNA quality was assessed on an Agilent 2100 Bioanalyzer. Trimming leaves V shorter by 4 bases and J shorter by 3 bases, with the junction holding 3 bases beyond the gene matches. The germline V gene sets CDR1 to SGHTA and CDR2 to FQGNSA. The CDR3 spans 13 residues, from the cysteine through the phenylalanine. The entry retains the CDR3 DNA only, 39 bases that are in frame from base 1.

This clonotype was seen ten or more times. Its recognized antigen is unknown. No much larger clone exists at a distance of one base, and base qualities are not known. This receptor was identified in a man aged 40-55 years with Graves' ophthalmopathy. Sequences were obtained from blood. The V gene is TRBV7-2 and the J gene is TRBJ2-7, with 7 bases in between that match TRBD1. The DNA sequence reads TGTGCCAGCAGCTCGACAGGGATCTACGAGCAGTACTTC. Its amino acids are CASSSTGIYEQYF.